Presented here are 27 T cell receptor beta chains from one specimen sequenced in a study of T-cell reconstitution after alpha-beta-depleted transplantation in children. Preparing the TCRbeta library involved the use of unique molecular identifiers. TCRdb processed the PCR reads anew with MiXCR; each CDR3 protein has one entry. The sample has 600,000 to 800,000 distinct CDR3 sequences, approximately 14% seen once; the top ten hold around 0.76%. The sequencing here drew on PBMCs, taken before TCRalphabeta/CD19-depleted stem cell transplant. The receptor set was obtained from a girl aged 2 to 10 with congenital amegakaryocytic thrombocytopenia, due to receive a stem cell transplant.

V usage is TRBV29-1 and J usage is TRBJ2-7; weak D call: TRBD1 (5 bases). Germline V gene data show CDR1 as SQVTM and CDR2 as ANQGSEA. The ends were cut back, 0 bases at V and 8 bases at J, with 8 bases in the middle. The CDR3 is 11 amino acids. The CDR3: CSVEEGDQQYF. The CDR3, as DNA: TGCAGCGTTGAAGAAGGGGATCAGCAGTACTTC.

This clonotype was picked up many times. V gene TRBV6-5 combines with J gene TRBJ2-2; D perhaps matches TRBD2 (6 bases). In germline, CDR1 is MNHEY, CDR2 SVGAGI. The CDR3 runs 16 residues. Deletions cut 1 base from V and 0 bases from J, with 9 bases between. CDR3 protein: CASSYLAVTNTGELFF. The CDR3 DNA sequence: TGTGCCAGCAGTTACTTAGCGGTAACGAACACCGGGGAGCTGTTTTTT.

This sequence joins TRBV7-9 and TRBJ2-2, with unresolved D. CDR3 size: 14 residues. V was shortened by 3 bases and J by 11 bases, with 16 bases between the two germline ends. CDR1 is SEHNR and CDR2 is FQNEAQ in the germline V gene (reference sequence). Written as DNA, the CDR3 is TGTGCCAGCAGCTTGCCGCAGGCCAGCCGAGAGCTGTTTTTT. Its translation is CASSLPQASRELFF.

This clonotype has only a few counts. This chain joins TRBV20-1 and TRBJ1-2, with no clear D. The CDR3 spans 12 residues. The germline V gene encodes CDR1 DFQATT and CDR2 SNEGSKA (reference sequence). V lost 0 bases and J lost 2, with 4 bases in between. This CDR3 is CSARDLNYGYTF. CDR3 DNA: TGCAGTGCTAGAGACCTCAACTATGGCTACACCTTC.

This clonotype was seen ten or more times. The rearrangement uses TRBV20-1 and TRBJ2-3, with D possibly matching TRBD2 (5 bases). CDR1 and CDR2 from the germline V gene are DFQATT and SNEGSKA (reference sequence). Trimming left V 5 bases short and J 4 bases short, with 13 bases between. The CDR3 is 13 amino acids. CDR3 DNA sequence: TGCAGTGCTTGCACGGAGGACTCAGATACGCAGTATTTT. Protein sequence: CSACTEDSDTQYF.

The J gene is TRBJ2-1, the V gene TRBV2; D remains unclear. The CDR3 is 15 amino acids. Germline assignment: CDR1 SNHLY and CDR2 FYNNEI. The germline V and J ends were trimmed by 9 bases and 0 bases, with 15 bases remaining between them. The CDR3: CASRIASSSYNEQFF. The DNA for the CDR3 is TGTGCCAGTCGTATAGCATCCAGCTCCTACAATGAGCAGTTCTTC.

The rearrangement links TRBV20-1 to TRBJ2-3, with D perhaps matching TRBD1 (7 bases). This CDR3 contains 14 residues. Germline V CDR1 and CDR2: DFQATT, SNEGSKA (reference sequence). Trimming took off 3 bases at V and 4 bases at J, with 14 bases between the two ends. CDR3 bases: TGCAGTGCTAGCCCAGGGGGGATGCCAGATACGCAGTATTTT. Translation: CSASPGGMPDTQYF.

The chain has TRBV12-3 or TRBV12-4 and TRBJ2-7; D is unresolved. The CDR3 runs to 12 residues. V was shortened by 6 bases and J by 5 bases, with 11 bases between the two germline ends. The CDR3 nucleotides are TGTGCCAGCAGGGTCCCCGGTCACGAGCAGTACTTC. Protein sequence: CASRVPGHEQYF.

There are many counts of this clonotype. The V call is TRBV24-1, the J call TRBJ2-1; no clear D gene. V was shortened by 7 bases and J by 6 bases, with 9 bases between the two germline ends. The CDR3 runs 12 residues. Germline CDR1 is KGHDR and CDR2 is SFDVKD. The CDR3 nucleotides are TGTGCCACCAGGGGGAACAGCAATGAGCAGTTCTTC. The encoded protein is CATRGNSNEQFF.

Turning to this clonotype: A much larger clone lies one base from this, so it may be a read error. V gene TRBV5-1 combines with J gene TRBJ2-1; 10 nucleotides match TRBD2. Looked up from germline, CDR1 is SGHRS and CDR2 is YFSETQ. Unmatched junction bases numbered 7, after V lost 4 bases and J lost 9 bases. This CDR3 is 14 amino acids long. For the CDR3, the DNA is TGCGCCAGCAGCCCGGGACTAGCGAACAGTGAGCAGTTCTTC. Encoded protein: CASSPGLANSEQFF. The whole variable domain, remainder taken from reference TRBV5-1 and TRBJ2-1, is KAGVTQTPRYLIKTRGQQVTLSCSPISGHRSVSWYQQTPGQGLQFLFEYFSETQRNKGNFPGRFSGRQFSNSRSEMNVSTLELGDSALYLCASSPGLANSEQFFGPGTRLTVL.

The rearrangement uses TRBV20-1 and TRBJ2-7; 15 bases are a match to TRBD2. V shed 6 bases and J 4 bases; nucleotides not matched to a gene: 7. Germline CDR1 reads DFQATT; CDR2 reads SNEGSKA (reference sequence). The CDR3 sequence is 15 residues long. The CDR3 DNA sequence: TGCAGTGCCTCCCCGGGACTAGCGGGAGGTTACGAGCAGTACTTC. As protein: CSASPGLAGGYEQYF.

A few counts support this clonotype. The rearrangement uses TRBV3-1 and TRBJ2-7, with D tentatively TRBD1 (6 bases). This CDR3 has 13 amino acids. Germline CDR1 is LGHDT and CDR2 is YNNKEL (reference sequence). V gave up 3 bases and J gave up 4 bases, with 10 bases separating them. CDR3 bases: TGTGCCAGCAGCCAGCCACAGGGATACGAGCAGTACTTC. It yields the protein CASSQPQGYEQYF.

The rearrangement links TRBV5-1 to TRBJ1-1, with 7 bases identical to TRBD1. The CDR3 covers 13 residues. The germline gives CDR1 SGHRS, CDR2 YFSETQ. The ends lost 4 bases at V and 3 bases at J; junction bases unmatched: 3. CDR3 coding DNA: TGCGCCAGCAGCGGCGGACAGGACACTGAAGCTTTCTTT. Its translation is CASSGGQDTEAFF.

The chain recombines TRBV13 with TRBJ2-1; 10 bases line up with TRBD1. After removal of 6 bases from V and 3 bases from J, the junction contained 8 bases not matched to a gene. The CDR3 runs 16 residues. Germline CDR1 is PRHDT and CDR2 is FYEKMQ (reference sequence). CDR3 loop: CASRRDGDRGYNEQFF. The CDR3 DNA is TGTGCCAGCAGACGAGACGGGGACAGGGGCTACAATGAGCAGTTCTTC. The full variable domain, in which reference TRBV13 and TRBJ2-1 provide the parts outside the CDR3, is AAGVIQSPRHLIKEKRETATLKCYPIPRHDTVYWYQQGPGQDPQFLISFYEKMQSDKGSIPDRFSAQQFSDYHSELNMSSLELGDSALYFCASRRDGDRGYNEQFFGPGTRLTVL.

This clonotype has at least ten counts. The chain links TRBV5-1 to TRBJ2-1; 7 bases fit TRBD2. The CDR3 is made up of 15 amino acids. Germline assignment: CDR1 SGHRS and CDR2 YFSETQ. Unmatched junction bases numbered 9, after V lost 4 bases and J lost 5 bases. CDR3 in DNA: TGCGCCAGCAGCCTGGCCGTCCTAGCGGACAATGAGCAGTTCTTC. This translates into CASSLAVLADNEQFF.

This clonotype was counted between two and nine times. This rearrangement joins TRBV3-1 to TRBJ2-5, with 9 bases matching TRBD2. V lost 4 bases and J lost 3; bases outside the gene matches: 21. The CDR3 consists of 20 residues. Germline loops: CDR1 LGHDT, CDR2 YNNKEL (reference sequence). Here the CDR3 reads CASSPEILAGLPPIEETQYF. DNA of the CDR3: TGTGCCAGCAGCCCCGAGATACTAGCGGGCCTACCCCCAATAGAAGAGACCCAGTACTTC.

Ten or more counts support this clonotype. The J gene is TRBJ2-1, the V gene TRBV7-6; D call uncertain. Germline lookup yields CDR1 SGHVS and CDR2 FNYEAQ. Trimming removed 0 bases at V and 12 bases at J, with 9 bases between. The CDR3 totals 12 residues. The CDR3 DNA sequence: TGTGCCAGCAGCTTAGCGGGTTCGATGCAGTTCTTC. It specifies CASSLAGSMQFF.

The chain links TRBV14 to TRBJ2-7, with 13 positions matching TRBD2. Germline V gives CDR1 SGHDN, CDR2 FVKESK. CDR3 length equals 17 residues. V dropped 4 bases and J dropped 4; count of bases not matched to a gene: 10. CDR3: CASSRIPGTSGEYEQYF. CDR3 bases: TGTGCCAGCAGCCGGATTCCCGGGACTAGCGGGGAATACGAGCAGTACTTC.

This clonotype was seen at least ten times. The V call is TRBV5-1, the J call TRBJ1-1; the D is unclear. Per the germline V gene, CDR1 is SGHRS and CDR2 is YFSETQ. V gave up 5 bases and J gave up 6 bases, with 2 bases separating them. CDR3 size: 9 residues. The CDR3 nucleotides read TGCGCCAGCAGAGCTGAAGCTTTCTTT. Translated, it gives CASRAEAFF.

About this clonotype: Possible read error: a much larger clone is one base away. The chain has TRBV20-1 and TRBJ2-3; 11 bases match TRBD2. The CDR3 contains 13 residues. The germline V gene encodes CDR1 DFQATT and CDR2 SNEGSKA (reference sequence). CDR3 DNA sequence: TGCAGTGCGGGACTAGCGGTCACAGATACGCTGTATTTT. Protein: CSAGLAVTDTLYF.

This clonotype was seen many times. The V call is TRBV7-2, the J call TRBJ2-1, with D unclear. V was shortened by 3 bases and J by 4 bases, with 10 bases between the two germline ends. CDR1 and CDR2 from the germline V gene are SGHTA and FQGNSA. CDR3 size: 14 residues. DNA for the CDR3: TGTGCCAGCAGCTTTCGAGCTGGGTACAATGAGCAGTTCTTC. It specifies CASSFRAGYNEQFF.

This clonotype was counted ten times or more. J is TRBJ2-1 and V is TRBV27; D possibly corresponds to TRBD1 (5 bases). There are 14 residues in the CDR3. The V gene lost 3 bases and the J gene lost 4 bases, with 10 bases spanning the gap. Per germline, CDR1 MNHEY and CDR2 SMNVEV (reference sequence). CDR3 sequence: CASSLTETYNEQFF. The CDR3 DNA is TGTGCCAGCAGTTTGACAGAGACTTACAATGAGCAGTTCTTC.

This clonotype appeared a few times. The genes are TRBV5-1 and TRBJ2-1; D perhaps matches TRBD2 (7 bases). Germline V CDR1 and CDR2: SGHRS, YFSETQ. The CDR3 spans 13 residues. Between the trimmed V and J ends, which lost 6 bases and 8 bases, there was a span of 15 bases. The CDR3 spells CASMEGGGDEQFF. The CDR3 nucleotides are TGCGCCAGCATGGAGGGGGGGGGCGATGAGCAGTTCTTC.

This clonotype turned up a few times. A junction end diverges from the germline sequence, so it may reflect a read error. CDR3: CASTDGGPGIF. The DNA of the CDR3 is TGTGCCAGCACCGACGGAGGGCCAGGGATCTTC. This chain connects TRBV6-2 or TRBV6-3 to TRBJ2-1, with D tentatively TRBD2 (6 bases). This CDR3 is 11 amino acids long. Germline V CDR1 and CDR2: MNHEY, SVGEGT.

In its sample, this clonotype was seen many times. The chain recombines TRBV6-1 with TRBJ2-2; 14 bases are shared with TRBD2. CDR1 and CDR2 (germline): MNHNS, SASEGT. J was trimmed by 8 bases and V by 4 bases; bases with no gene match: 6. There are 16 residues in the CDR3. CDR3 sequence: CASSVTSGRAEGELFF. The CDR3 DNA sequence: TGTGCCAGCAGTGTGACTAGCGGGAGGGCCGAAGGGGAGCTGTTTTTT.

There are many counts of this clonotype. The rearrangement joins TRBV5-1 to TRBJ2-7, with 8 nucleotides matching TRBD1. There are 16 residues in the CDR3. The junction had 10 bases not matched to a gene; V was cut back by 0 bases and J by 5 bases. Per germline, CDR1 SGHRS and CDR2 YFSETQ. In DNA form, the CDR3 reads TGCGCCAGCAGCTTGGTAAGTCTGGACAGGGATAACGAGCAGTACTTC. This gives the protein CASSLVSLDRDNEQYF.

V usage is TRBV20-1 and J usage is TRBJ2-2; no clear D gene. Trimming pared 6 bases from V and 3 bases from J, leaving 14 bases between. The germline CDR1 and CDR2 sequences are DFQATT and SNEGSKA (reference sequence). The CDR3 loop spans 14 amino acids. Here the CDR3 reads CSARITRHTGELFF. The CDR3 DNA follows: TGCAGTGCCAGAATAACACGACACACCGGGGAGCTGTTTTTT.